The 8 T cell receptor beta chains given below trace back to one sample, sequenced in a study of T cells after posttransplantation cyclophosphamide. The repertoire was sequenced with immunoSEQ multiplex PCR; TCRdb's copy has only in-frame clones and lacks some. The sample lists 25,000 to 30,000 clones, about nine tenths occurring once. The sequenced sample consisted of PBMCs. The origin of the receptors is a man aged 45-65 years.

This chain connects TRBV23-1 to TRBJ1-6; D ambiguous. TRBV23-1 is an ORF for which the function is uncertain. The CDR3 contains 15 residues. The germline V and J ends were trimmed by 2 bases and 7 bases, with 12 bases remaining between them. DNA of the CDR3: TGCGCCAGCAGTCAAACGCCACTGATCAATTCACCCCTCCACTTT. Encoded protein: CASSQTPLINSPLHF.

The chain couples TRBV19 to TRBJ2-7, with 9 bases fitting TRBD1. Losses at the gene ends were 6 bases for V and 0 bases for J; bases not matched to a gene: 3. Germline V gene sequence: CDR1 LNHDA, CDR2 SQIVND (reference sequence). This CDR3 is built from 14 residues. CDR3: CASRVDRGSYEQYF. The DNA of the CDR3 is TGTGCCAGTAGGGTGGACAGGGGCTCCTACGAGCAGTACTTC.

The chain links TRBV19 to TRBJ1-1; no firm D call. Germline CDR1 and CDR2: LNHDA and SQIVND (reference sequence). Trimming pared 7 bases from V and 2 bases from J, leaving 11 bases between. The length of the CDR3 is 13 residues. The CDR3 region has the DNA TGTGCCAGTATGGGCAGAAAAAACACTGAAGCTTTCTTT. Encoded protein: CASMGRKNTEAFF. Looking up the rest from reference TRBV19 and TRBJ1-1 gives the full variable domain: DGGITQSPKYLFRKEGQNVTLSCEQNLNHDAMYWYRQDPGQGLRLIYYSQIVNDFQKGDIAEGYSVSREKKESFPLTVTSAQKNPTAFYLCASMGRKNTEAFFGQGTRLTVV.

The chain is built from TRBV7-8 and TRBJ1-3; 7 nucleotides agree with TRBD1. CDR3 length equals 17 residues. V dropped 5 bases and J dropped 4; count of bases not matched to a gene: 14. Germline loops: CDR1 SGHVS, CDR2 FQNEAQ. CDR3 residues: CASSPRTGLLLGNTIYF. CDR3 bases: TGTGCCAGCAGCCCCCGGACAGGCCTACTCTTAGGAAACACCATATATTTT.

In DNA, the CDR3 is TGTGCCAGCAGCCATAGCGGGGCAACCGGGGAGCTGTTTTTT. This codes for CASSHSGATGELFF. This rearrangement joins TRBV9 to TRBJ2-2, with 8 bases fitting TRBD2. Germline CDR1 and CDR2: SGDLS and YYNGEE. CDR3 size: 14 residues. V shed 4 bases, J shed 5 bases, and the junction held 4 bases outside the gene matches.

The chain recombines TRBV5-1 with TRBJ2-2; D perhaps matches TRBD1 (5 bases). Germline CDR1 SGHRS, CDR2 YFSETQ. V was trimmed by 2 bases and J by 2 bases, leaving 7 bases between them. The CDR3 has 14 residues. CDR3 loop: CASSLQANTGELFF. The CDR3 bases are TGCGCCAGCAGCTTACAGGCTAACACCGGGGAGCTGTTTTTT.

The CDR3 loop reads CASSMLGLGGTGELFF. The CDR3 coding sequence is TGTGCCAGTAGTATGCTTGGACTAGGAGGGACCGGGGAGCTGTTTTTT. The chain recombines TRBV19 with TRBJ2-2; 7 bases align to TRBD2. V trimming: 3 bases; J trimming: 5 bases; junction bases outside the gene matches: 9. This CDR3 region has 16 residues. CDR1 is LNHDA and CDR2 is SQIVND in the germline V gene (reference sequence).

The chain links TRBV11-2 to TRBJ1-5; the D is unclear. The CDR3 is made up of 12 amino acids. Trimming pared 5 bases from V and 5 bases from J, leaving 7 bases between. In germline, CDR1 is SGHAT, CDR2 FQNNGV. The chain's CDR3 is CASSDNYQPQHF. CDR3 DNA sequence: TGTGCCAGCAGCGACAATTATCAGCCCCAGCATTTT.